This T cell receptor beta chain was obtained from a study of blood T cell repertoires in COVID-19. Sequencing used immunoSEQ multiplex PCR; TCRdb keeps in-frame clones, though not all of them. The table shows about 300,000 clones, with more than 75% occurring only once. The germline V gene encodes CDR1 SGDLS and CDR2 YYNGEE. Trimming shortened V by 0 bases and J by 7 bases, and 13 bases separated the two germline ends. CDR3 size: 15 residues. Assignment of participants to cohorts was predicated upon participant-reported clinical history. The TCR comes from a young woman who had recovered from COVID-19. The chain carries TRBV9 and TRBJ1-4; D is perhaps TRBD1 (6 bases). The sequenced sample was PBMCs or T cells enriched from blood (not recorded which). CDR3 sequence reads: CASSVVGHGGEKLFF. CDR3 DNA: TGTGCCAGCAGCGTAGTGGGACACGGAGGTGAAAAACTGTTTTTT.